A selection of T cell receptor beta chains follows, all from one sample in a study of shared clonotypes between healthy human individuals. Clones were sequenced by immunoSEQ multiplex PCR, and TCRdb holds only the in-frame ones, with some missing. The table has roughly 1,100,000 clones, more than 60% seen once. Sequenced: memory CD4+ T cells sorted from blood. These TCRs come from a man younger than 35 in good health. Both conserved end residues are part of each CDR3. A D gene is named only where the DNA matches it firmly. The size field is filled for only some rows; it gives once, few, many or a size class.

TRBV2	TRBD1	-	TRBJ1-5	CASSTGTAGQPQHF	TGTGCCAGCAGTACCGGGACAGCCGGTCAGCCCCAGCATTTT
TRBV19	TRBD1	-	TRBJ1-2	CASSVAGTGQYGYTF	TGTGCCAGTAGTGTTGCCGGGACAGGGCAGTATGGCTACACCTTC
TRBV5-1	-	many	TRBJ1-4	CASSLGPGGEKLFF	TGCGCCAGCAGCTTGGGCCCTGGGGGTGAAAAACTGTTTTTT
TRBV2	TRBD1	once	TRBJ1-2	CASRGGGTGGGYGYTF	TGTGCCAGCAGAGGTGGAGGGACAGGGGGTGGCTATGGCTACACCTTC
TRBV5-6	TRBD2	few	TRBJ2-1	CASSPGTSGIFEQFF	TGTGCCAGCAGTCCCGGGACTAGCGGGATTTTTGAGCAGTTCTTC
TRBV10-3	-	-	TRBJ2-2	CAISGSGRTGELFF	TGTGCCATCAGCGGGAGCGGGCGGACCGGGGAGCTGTTTTTT
TRBV30	TRBD1	-	TRBJ1-5	CAWSENTGQEGLNQPQHF	TGTGCCTGGAGTGAAAATACGGGACAGGAAGGCCTCAATCAGCCCCAGCATTTT
TRBV7-9	-	few	TRBJ1-1	CASSYLGTEAFF	TGTGCCAGCAGCTACCTTGGCACTGAAGCTTTCTTT
TRBV30	TRBD2	-	TRBJ2-4	CASGTSGGQNIQYF	TGTGCCTCCGGGACTAGCGGGGGCCAAAACATTCAGTACTTC
TRBV12-1	-	-	TRBJ1-4	CASSFIGRGNEKLFF	TGTGCCAGCAGCTTTATTGGCAGGGGTAATGAAAAACTGTTTTTT
TRBV10-3	TRBD1	once	TRBJ1-4	CAISEIYTDRGNEKLFF	TGTGCCATCAGTGAGATATATACGGACAGGGGTAATGAAAAACTGTTTTTT
TRBV4-1	-	-	TRBJ1-4	CASSRQLNEKLFF	TGCGCCAGCAGCCGACAGCTGAATGAAAAACTGTTTTTT
TRBV9	-	-	TRBJ2-5	CASSRGVQETQYF	TGTGCCAGCAGCCGCGGGGTCCAAGAGACCCAGTACTTC
TRBV6-1	-	-	TRBJ1-2	CASRSQGGYGYTF	TGTGCCAGCAGGTCACAGGGTGGCTATGGCTACACCTTC
TRBV4-1	-	-	TRBJ1-3	CASSPPRQASGNTIYF	TGCGCCAGCAGCCCCCCCAGACAGGCTTCTGGAAACACCATATATTTT
TRBV12-5	-	-	TRBJ1-2	CASARGAESYGYTF	TGTGCTAGTGCTCGGGGGGCTGAATCCTATGGCTACACCTTC
TRBV5-1	TRBD1	-	TRBJ2-3	CASSKGQGWSGGDTDTQYF	TGCGCCAGCAGCAAGGGACAGGGATGGAGCGGAGGGGACACAGATACGCAGTATTTT
TRBV2	TRBD1	-	TRBJ1-5	CASTGQGADQPQHF	TGTGCCAGCACCGGACAGGGGGCGGATCAGCCCCAGCATTTT
TRBV4-1	TRBD1	-	TRBJ1-1	CASSPGQGANTEAFF	TGCGCCAGCAGCCCGGGACAGGGGGCCAACACTGAAGCTTTCTTT
TRBV21-1	-	few	TRBJ2-7	CASSKSPIAGEVYEQYF	TGTGCCAGCAGCAAAAGCCCTATAGCGGGAGAGGTTTACGAGCAGTACTTC
TRBV2	-	few	TRBJ1-1	CASSGQANTEAFF	TGTGCCAGCAGTGGACAGGCAAACACTGAAGCTTTCTTT
TRBV6-1	-	-	TRBJ1-1	CASSGETGALNTEAFF	TGTGCCAGCAGTGGGGAGACAGGAGCGTTGAACACTGAAGCTTTCTTT
TRBV7-2	-	-	TRBJ1-5	CASSSLTGQGNQPQHF	TGTGCCAGCAGCTCCCTCACAGGGCAAGGCAATCAGCCCCAGCATTTT
TRBV7-9	-	-	TRBJ2-1	CASSLRGEQFF	TGTGCCAGCAGTCTAAGGGGTGAGCAGTTCTTC
TRBV7-9	-	-	TRBJ1-6	CASSPGISSYNSPLHF	TGTGCCAGCAGCCCCGGGATTAGCTCCTATAATTCACCCCTCCACTTT
TRBV5-5	-	-	TRBJ1-2	CASRTSGNYGYTF	TGTGCCAGCAGGACTTCTGGGAACTATGGCTACACCTTC
TRBV18	TRBD1	-	TRBJ1-1	CASSREQGALNTEAFF	TGTGCCAGCTCGCGCGAACAGGGGGCTTTGAACACTGAAGCTTTCTTT
TRBV5-4	-	-	TRBJ2-7	CASSERDSRNEQYF	TGTGCCAGCAGCGAGCGGGACAGTCGGAACGAGCAGTACTTC
TRBV18	-	-	TRBJ2-1	CASSNGRYNEQFF	TGTGCCAGCTCAAACGGTCGCTACAATGAGCAGTTCTTC
TRBV5-1	-	-	TRBJ1-3	CASREGTSSGNTIYF	TGCGCCAGCAGAGAGGGTACAAGCTCTGGAAACACCATATATTTT
TRBV6-6	TRBD1	-	TRBJ2-3	CASSSTGADTQYF	TGTGCCAGCAGTTCGACAGGGGCAGATACGCAGTATTTT
TRBV19	-	-	TRBJ1-2	CASPSLPYGYTF	TGTGCCAGCCCCTCCCTTCCCTATGGCTACACCTTC
TRBV30	-	-	TRBJ2-1	CAWQLNEQFF	TGTGCCTGGCAACTCAATGAGCAGTTCTTC
TRBV4-2	-	many	TRBJ2-7	CASSQGEALAYEQYF	TGTGCCAGCAGCCAAGGTGAAGCCCTAGCCTACGAGCAGTACTTC
TRBV5-1	-	-	TRBJ2-1	CASSVGDINNEQFF	TGCGCCAGCAGCGTCGGGGACATTAACAATGAGCAGTTCTTC
TRBV5-6	-	-	TRBJ1-1	CASSLGQPEAFF	TGTGCCAGCAGCTTGGGACAACCTGAAGCTTTCTTT
TRBV2	TRBD1	-	TRBJ1-5	CASSDMAGGGNQPQHF	TGTGCCAGCAGTGATATGGCAGGGGGGGGTAATCAGCCCCAGCATTTT
TRBV6-1	-	few	TRBJ1-1	CASIFQANTEAFF	TGTGCCAGCATTTTTCAGGCGAACACTGAAGCTTTCTTT
TRBV7-9	TRBD1	-	TRBJ2-3	CASSPDRGRDTQYF	TGTGCCAGCAGCCCGGACAGGGGAAGAGATACGCAGTATTTT
TRBV28	TRBD1	-	TRBJ1-1	CASGSGGVDTEAFF	TGTGCCAGCGGTTCAGGGGGCGTGGACACTGAAGCTTTCTTT
TRBV2	-	-	TRBJ1-1	CASNLRGQMNTEAFF	TGTGCCAGCAATCTGAGGGGTCAGATGAACACTGAAGCTTTCTTT
TRBV30	TRBD1	-	TRBJ1-1	CAWRTRGRGTEAFF	TGTGCCTGGAGGACCAGGGGGCGCGGCACTGAAGCTTTCTTT
TRBV5-1	-	-	TRBJ2-7	CASSLSTGRDTSAYEQYF	TGCGCCAGCAGCTTGAGTACGGGTAGGGATACGTCGGCCTACGAGCAGTACTTC
TRBV7-9	TRBD1	-	TRBJ2-7	CASSRLGSGQVSYEQYF	TGTGCCAGCAGCCGATTAGGGTCGGGACAGGTCTCGTACGAGCAGTACTTC
TRBV9	-	few	TRBJ1-3	CASSVGPSSGNTIYF	TGTGCCAGCAGCGTAGGGCCGAGCTCTGGAAACACCATATATTTT